At least ten counts were recorded for the clone carrying this TCR beta chain. Its cognate antigen is unknown. This entry is derived from a study of T cells in Graves' hyperthyroidism and ophthalmopathy. The study, taken as a whole, reports: Most thyroid clonotypes expanded above 0.001 were also detected in blood.

What was amplified from RNA transcripts were TCR beta CDR3 regions. The HTBI primer set drove a first-round RT-PCR of the TCR CDR3. Each CDR3 protein gets one entry after TCRdb re-called the multiplex PCR reads with MiXCR. The profile shows 660,000 or so distinct CDR3 sequences, under 25% of them singletons. The cohort's ophthalmopathy patients, a group with duration under 3 months, had a Clinical Activity Score of at least 3 and a NOSPECS grade of at least 4. Germline V CDR1 and CDR2: SNHLY, FYNNEI. V was clipped by 7 bases and J by 4 bases, with 10 bases between them. The CDR3 totals 12 residues. The sample consisted of blood. The clonotype comes from a man under 40 with Graves' ophthalmopathy. This chain uses TRBV2 with TRBJ2-5; the D is unclear. The CDR3 DNA reads TGTGCCAGCACCCCCCTCCCAGAGACCCAGTACTTC. Translation: CASTPLPETQYF.